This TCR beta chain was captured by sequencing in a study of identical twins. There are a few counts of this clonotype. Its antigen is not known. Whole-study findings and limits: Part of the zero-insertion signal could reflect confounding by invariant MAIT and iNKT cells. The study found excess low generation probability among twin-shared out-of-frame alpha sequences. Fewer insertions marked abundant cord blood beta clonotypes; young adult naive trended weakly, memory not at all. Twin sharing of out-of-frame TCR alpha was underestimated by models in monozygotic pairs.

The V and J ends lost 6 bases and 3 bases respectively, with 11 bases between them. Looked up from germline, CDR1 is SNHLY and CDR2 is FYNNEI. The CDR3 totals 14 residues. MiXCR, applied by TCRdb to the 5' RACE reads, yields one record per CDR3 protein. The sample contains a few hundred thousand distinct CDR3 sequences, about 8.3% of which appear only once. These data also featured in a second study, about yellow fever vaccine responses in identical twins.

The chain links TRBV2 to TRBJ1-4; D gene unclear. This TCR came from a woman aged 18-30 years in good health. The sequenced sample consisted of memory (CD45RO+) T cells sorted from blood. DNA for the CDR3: TGTGCCAGCAGCTTTCGTGGGCCTAATGAAAAACTGTTTTTT. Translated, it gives CASSFRGPNEKLFF.